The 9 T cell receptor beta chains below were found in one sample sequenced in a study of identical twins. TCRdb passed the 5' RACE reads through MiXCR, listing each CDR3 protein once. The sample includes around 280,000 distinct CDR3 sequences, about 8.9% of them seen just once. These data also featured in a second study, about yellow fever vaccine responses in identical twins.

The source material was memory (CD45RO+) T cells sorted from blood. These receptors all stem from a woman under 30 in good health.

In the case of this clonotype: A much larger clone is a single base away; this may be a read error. CDR3 nucleotide sequence: TGTGCCAGCAGCCAAGTGGAGACCCAGTACTTC. Its protein is CASSQVETQYF. J is TRBJ2-5 and V is TRBV14; D is uncertain. Trimming pared 1 base from V and 5 bases from J, leaving 2 bases between. There are 11 residues in the CDR3. Germline CDR1 and CDR2: SGHDN and FVKESK.

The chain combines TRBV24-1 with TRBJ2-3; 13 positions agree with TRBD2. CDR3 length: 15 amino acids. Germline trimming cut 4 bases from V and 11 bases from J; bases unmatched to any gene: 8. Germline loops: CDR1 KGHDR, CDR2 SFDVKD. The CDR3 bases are TGTGCCACCAGTGACCCCGGGACTAGCGGGATCGTGCAGTATTTT. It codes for CATSDPGTSGIVQYF.

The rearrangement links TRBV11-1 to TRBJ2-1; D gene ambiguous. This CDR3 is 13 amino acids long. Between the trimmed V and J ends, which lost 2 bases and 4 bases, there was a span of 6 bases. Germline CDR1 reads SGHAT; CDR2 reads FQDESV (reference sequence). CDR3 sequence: CASSLPEYNEQFF. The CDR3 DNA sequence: TGTGCCAGCAGCTTACCCGAGTACAATGAGCAGTTCTTC.

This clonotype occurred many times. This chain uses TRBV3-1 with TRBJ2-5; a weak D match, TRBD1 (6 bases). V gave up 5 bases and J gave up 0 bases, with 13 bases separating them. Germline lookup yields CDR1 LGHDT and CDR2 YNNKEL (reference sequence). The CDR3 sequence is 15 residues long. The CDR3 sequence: CASSKQTGHQETQYF. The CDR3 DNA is TGTGCCAGCAGCAAACAGACAGGCCACCAAGAGACCCAGTACTTC.

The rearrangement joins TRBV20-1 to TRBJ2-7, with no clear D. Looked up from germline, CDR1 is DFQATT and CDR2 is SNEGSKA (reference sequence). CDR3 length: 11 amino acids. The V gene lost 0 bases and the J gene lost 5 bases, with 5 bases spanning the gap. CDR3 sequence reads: CSARDQNEQYF. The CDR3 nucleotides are TGCAGTGCTAGAGATCAGAACGAGCAGTACTTC.

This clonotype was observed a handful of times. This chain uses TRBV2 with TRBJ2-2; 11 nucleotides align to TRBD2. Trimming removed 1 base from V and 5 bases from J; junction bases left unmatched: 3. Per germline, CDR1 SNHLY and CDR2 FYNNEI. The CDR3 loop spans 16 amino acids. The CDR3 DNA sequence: TGTGCCAGCAGTGAAGTAGCGGGAGGGGGGACCGGGGAGCTGTTTTTT. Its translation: CASSEVAGGGTGELFF. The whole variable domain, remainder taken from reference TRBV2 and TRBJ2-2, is EPEVTQTPSHQVTQMGQEVILRCVPISNHLYFYWYRQILGQKVEFLVSFYNNEISEKSEIFDDQFSVERPDGSNFTLKIRSTKLEDSAMYFCASSEVAGGGTGELFFGEGSRLTVL.

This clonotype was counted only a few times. The CDR3 loop is CASSQGGTASRQYGYTF. The CDR3 DNA reads as TGTGCCAGTAGTCAAGGGGGGACTGCGTCAAGACAGTATGGCTACACCTTC. This chain connects TRBV19 to TRBJ1-2; a weak D match, TRBD1 (6 bases). Trimming removed 5 bases at V and 5 bases at J, with 24 bases between. This CDR3 has 17 residues. Germline-derived CDR1 and CDR2 are LNHDA and SQIVND (reference sequence).

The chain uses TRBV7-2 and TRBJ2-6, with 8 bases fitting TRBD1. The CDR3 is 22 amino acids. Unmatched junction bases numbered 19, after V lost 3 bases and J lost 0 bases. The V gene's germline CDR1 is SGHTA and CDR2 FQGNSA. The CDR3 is CASSFPLQGAHVPSSGANVLTF. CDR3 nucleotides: TGTGCCAGCAGCTTCCCCCTCCAGGGGGCCCATGTTCCAAGCTCTGGGGCCAACGTCCTGACTTTC.

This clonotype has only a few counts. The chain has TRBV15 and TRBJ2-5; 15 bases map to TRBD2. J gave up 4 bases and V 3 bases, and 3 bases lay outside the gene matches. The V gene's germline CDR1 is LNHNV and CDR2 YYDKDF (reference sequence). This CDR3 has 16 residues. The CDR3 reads CATSRGLAGGGETQYF. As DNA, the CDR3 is TGTGCCACCAGCAGGGGACTAGCGGGAGGAGGAGAGACCCAGTACTTC.